Listed below are T cell receptor beta chains from one sample, sequenced in a study of cytomegalovirus exposure and HLA in healthy donors. Profiled with immunoSEQ multiplex PCR; TCRdb holds only in-frame clones, not every one. The sample lists 250,000 to 300,000 clones; nearly 90% were seen once. Sequencing input: PBMCs. Receptors originate from a woman aged 18-29 years in good health and CMV-seronegative. CDR3s include the opening cysteine and the closing phenylalanine or tryptophan. Each record gives: J gene, V gene, D gene, clone size, CDR3 DNA, CDR3 protein. The D gene is left open where the match is weak. Size is stated for part of the rows, as once, few or many counts, or as a class when the clone is expanded.

TRBJ2-3,TRBV7-2,TRBD2,NA,TGTGCCAGCAGCTTAGTTTCTAGCGGGGGGGCCGGTACGCAGTATTTT,CASSLVSSGGAGTQYF
TRBJ1-5,TRBV15,NA,NA,TGTGCCACCAACGAGGGCAGATATAGCAATCAGCCCCAGCATTTT,CATNEGRYSNQPQHF
TRBJ1-2,TRBV28,NA,NA,TGTGCCAGCCGGTTTTTTTCCGGGATCGACTATGGCTACACCTTC,CASRFFSGIDYGYTF
TRBJ2-1,TRBV27,NA,NA,TGTGCCAGCAGTCTTCGTTCCGGTTACAATGAGCAGTTCTTC,CASSLRSGYNEQFF
TRBJ2-1,TRBV2,TRBD1,NA,TGTGCCAGCACCCAGGGACAGGGGCACTACAATGAGCAGTTCTTC,CASTQGQGHYNEQFF
TRBJ2-3,TRBV4-3,TRBD2,once,TGCGCCAGCAGCCAAGGGACTAGCGGGGGGGCCCCCACAGATACGCAGTATTTT,CASSQGTSGGAPTDTQYF
TRBJ2-1,TRBV7-2,NA,NA,TGTGCCAGCAGCTTTTACCACTCCAATGAGCAGTTCTTC,CASSFYHSNEQFF
TRBJ1-4,TRBV19,TRBD1,NA,TGTGCCAGCACTTGGCGGACAGGGGCTAATGAAAAACTGTTTTTT,CASTWRTGANEKLFF
TRBJ2-3,TRBV2,NA,NA,TGTGCCAGCAAGCAGGTGGGGGCCCCTTTAGCAGATACGCAGTATTTT,CASKQVGAPLADTQYF
TRBJ2-7,TRBV4-3,TRBD1,NA,TGCGCCAGCAGCCAAGATGGGACAGGGAGCTACGAGCAGTACTTC,CASSQDGTGSYEQYF
TRBJ1-6,TRBV28,TRBD1,NA,TGTGCCAGCATTGCCACCCCCGGGACAGTCTCCTATAATTCACCCCTCCACTTT,CASIATPGTVSYNSPLHF
TRBJ2-4,TRBV30,TRBD2,NA,TGTGCCTGGAGTGTATCCCCTCGTCTAGCGGGGGGTTGGGGAGCCAAAAACATTCAGTACTTC,CAWSVSPRLAGGWGAKNIQYF
TRBJ1-5,TRBV27,NA,NA,TGTGCCAGCAGTTTCGGAACCAGGAATCAGCCCCAGCATTTT,CASSFGTRNQPQHF
TRBJ1-1,TRBV4-1,NA,NA,TGCGCCAGCAGCCAGGTACGCACCCGGGGCACTGAAGCTTTCTTT,CASSQVRTRGTEAFF
TRBJ2-1,TRBV6-5,NA,NA,TGTGCCAGCAACCGACCGGGAGCAATTAACAATGAGCAGTTCTTC,CASNRPGAINNEQFF
TRBJ2-1,TRBV19,TRBD1,NA,TGTGCCAGTAGTATCGAAGACAGGGGAAGGGAGCAGTTCTTC,CASSIEDRGREQFF
TRBJ2-5,TRBV6-5,NA,NA,TGTGCCAGCAGACGACGGGTAGTGCCGGGGGAGACCCAGTACTTC,CASRRRVVPGETQYF
TRBJ1-1,TRBV27,NA,NA,TGTGCCAGCAGTCAAAGGGGGGGCTGGACTGAAGCTTTCTTT,CASSQRGGWTEAFF
TRBJ2-7,TRBV6-6,TRBD1,NA,TGTGCCAGCAGTGTCTCGCCGGGACAGGGAAGCTACGAGCAGTACTTC,CASSVSPGQGSYEQYF
TRBJ1-3,TRBV15,NA,NA,TGTGCCACCAGCAGAGGGGCAGGCTCTGGAAACACCATATATTTT,CATSRGAGSGNTIYF
TRBJ1-2,TRBV7-9,TRBD1,NA,TGTGCCAGCAGCTTAGGGGCGGGACAGGGGAACTATGGCTACACCTTC,CASSLGAGQGNYGYTF
TRBJ2-1,TRBV29-1,NA,few,TGCAGCGTTGAAGAGGCGCAGGCCTACAATGAGCAGTTCTTC,CSVEEAQAYNEQFF
TRBJ2-7,TRBV21-1,NA,NA,TGTGCCAGCAGCAAAACCCTCCCGAAATCACATTCCTACGAGCAGTACTTC,CASSKTLPKSHSYEQYF
TRBJ1-2,TRBV7-8,TRBD1,NA,TGTGCCAGCAGCTTGGACAGGGATGATGGCTACACCTTC,CASSLDRDDGYTF
TRBJ2-3,TRBV9,NA,NA,TGTGCCAGCAGCTACTCAACTTCCTCCACAGATACGCAGTATTTT,CASSYSTSSTDTQYF